The present T cell receptor gamma chain was sequenced within a study of γδ T cells in repeated Plasmodium falciparum infection. About the study: Donors were malaria-exposed Malian children or age- and gender-matched Australian children. Findings and caveats of the study: Donors in Mali lived in a small rural village, largely one ethnic group. Vdelta2-negative gammadelta repertoires, largely Vdelta1+, seemingly showed infection-driven waves of new clonal selection.

Bulk repertoires came from Vgamma9/Vdelta2+ or Vdelta2-negative gammadelta T cells flow-sorted from PBMC. With 3 bases clipped from V and 3 bases from J, the junction kept 8 bases outside the gene matches. This CDR3 has 14 amino acids. Germline CDR1 reads VTNTFY; CDR2 reads YDVSTARD (reference sequence). TCRdb re-identified clones in the multiplex PCR reads via CATT. In the table there are 11,000 to 15,000 gamma-chain clones, around 1.6% of which are singletons. This clone was seen repeatedly, ten times or more. Its specificity is not known. Sequenced: gamma-delta T cells from blood. The V and J genes are TRGV3 and TRGJ1 or TRGJ2. This clonotype was obtained from a pool of human donors (malaria-infected and uninfected, not separated). The CDR3 sequence is CATWDFYLYYKKLF. The CDR3 bases are TGTGCCACCTGGGACTTCTACCTTTATTATAAGAAACTCTTT.